What follows are 5 T cell receptor beta chains derived from one specimen sequenced in a study of early T cells in non-severe SARS-CoV-2 infection. Each CDR3 protein is one row after TCRdb ran MiXCR on the 5' RACE reads. The sample lists some 80,000 distinct CDR3 sequences; 9% to 15% were seen once. The specimen was whole blood. The source is an adult who was a healthcare worker with PCR-confirmed SARS-CoV-2 infection or an uninfected control (not recorded which).

This clonotype appeared many times. The genes are TRBV9 and TRBJ2-3; D tentatively fits TRBD1 or TRBD2 (5 bases each). Germline V gene data show CDR1 as SGDLS and CDR2 as YYNGEE. The CDR3 runs to 17 residues. V was shortened by 4 bases and J by 2 bases, with 20 bases between the two germline ends. The DNA for the CDR3 is TGTGCCAGCAGCACGGGACCCGAGGACACTATCACAGATACGCAGTATTTT. Translating it yields CASSTGPEDTITDTQYF.

V is TRBV28 and J is TRBJ2-4, with TRBD2 as a possible D gene (5 bases). The CDR3 consists of 15 residues. V was shortened by 2 bases and J by 1 base, with 9 bases between the two germline ends. The germline V gene encodes CDR1 MDHEN and CDR2 SYDVKM. The CDR3 protein is CASSLEGSAKNIQYF. The DNA of the CDR3 is TGTGCCAGCAGTTTAGAGGGCTCGGCCAAAAACATTCAGTACTTC. Variable domain in full (rest from reference TRBV28 and TRBJ2-4): DVKVTQSSRYLVKRTGEKVFLECVQDMDHENMFWYRQDPGLGLRLIYFSYDVKMKEKGDIPEGYSVSREKKERFSLILESASTNQTSMYLCASSLEGSAKNIQYFGAGTRLSVL.

This chain joins TRBV7-2 and TRBJ1-2, with 9 positions matching TRBD1. The CDR3 spans 13 residues. From germline, CDR1 is SGHTA and CDR2 FQGNSA. The ends lost 5 bases at V and 6 bases at J; junction bases unmatched: 4. The CDR3 nucleotides read TGTGCCAGCAGCCCCCGGACAGGGGATGGCTACACCTTC. It yields the protein CASSPRTGDGYTF.

The chain joins TRBV29-1 to TRBJ2-2; TRBD2 aligns across 16 bases. Trimming cost V 5 bases and J 0 bases; bases outside gene matches: 6. The length of the CDR3 is 18 residues. Germline assignment: CDR1 SQVTM and CDR2 ANQGSEA. The DNA of the CDR3 is TGCAGCGTTACCGGGACTAGCGGGAGGGCCGCGAACACCGGGGAGCTGTTTTTT. Translation gives CSVTGTSGRAANTGELFF.

Ten or more counts support this clonotype. The chain joins TRBV12-3 or TRBV12-4 to TRBJ2-3; possible D gene TRBD2, 6 bases. The CDR3 runs 15 residues. Trimming shortened V by 1 base and J by 2 bases, and 10 bases separated the two germline ends. CDR3 nucleotides: TGTGCCAGCAGTTTAGTGGCGGGGTTCACAGATACGCAGTATTTT. Its translation is CASSLVAGFTDTQYF.